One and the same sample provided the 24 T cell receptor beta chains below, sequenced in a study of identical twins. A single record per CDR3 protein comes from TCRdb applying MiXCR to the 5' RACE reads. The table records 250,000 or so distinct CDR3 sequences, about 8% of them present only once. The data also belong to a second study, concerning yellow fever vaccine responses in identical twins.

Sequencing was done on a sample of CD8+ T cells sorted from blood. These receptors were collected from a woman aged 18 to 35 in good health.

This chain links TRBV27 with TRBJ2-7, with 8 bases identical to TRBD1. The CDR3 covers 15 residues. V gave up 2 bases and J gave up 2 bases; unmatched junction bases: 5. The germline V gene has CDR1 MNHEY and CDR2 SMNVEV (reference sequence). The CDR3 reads CASSLNSGQAYEQYF. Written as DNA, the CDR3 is TGTGCCAGCAGTTTAAATTCGGGACAGGCCTACGAGCAGTACTTC.

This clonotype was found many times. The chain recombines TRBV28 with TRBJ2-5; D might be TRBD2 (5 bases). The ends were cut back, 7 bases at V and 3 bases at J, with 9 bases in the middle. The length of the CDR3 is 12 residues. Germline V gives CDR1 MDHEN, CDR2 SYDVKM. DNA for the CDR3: TGTGCCAGCAATAGCGCCGAAGAGACCCAGTACTTC. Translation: CASNSAEETQYF.

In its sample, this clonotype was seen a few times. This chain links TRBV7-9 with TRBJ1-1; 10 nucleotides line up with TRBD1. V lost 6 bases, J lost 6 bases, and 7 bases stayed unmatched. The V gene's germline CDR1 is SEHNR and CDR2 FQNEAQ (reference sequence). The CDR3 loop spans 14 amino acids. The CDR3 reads CASSPGQGRAEAFF. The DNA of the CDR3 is TGTGCCAGCAGTCCGGGACAGGGGAGGGCTGAAGCTTTCTTT.

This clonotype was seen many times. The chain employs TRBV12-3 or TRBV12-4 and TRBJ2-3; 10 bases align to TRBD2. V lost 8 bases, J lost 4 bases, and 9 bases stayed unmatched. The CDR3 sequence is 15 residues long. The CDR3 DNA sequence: TGTGCCAGCTCAGCGGGGGGGAATAGGGCAGATACGCAGTATTTT. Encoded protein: CASSAGGNRADTQYF.

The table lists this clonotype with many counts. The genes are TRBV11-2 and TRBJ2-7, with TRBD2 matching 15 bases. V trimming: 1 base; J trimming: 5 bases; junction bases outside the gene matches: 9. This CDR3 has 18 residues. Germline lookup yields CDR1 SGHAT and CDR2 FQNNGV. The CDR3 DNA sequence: TGTGCCAGCAGCTTAGTCCGTGGGACTAGCGGGAGGTCAAACGAGCAGTACTTC. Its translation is CASSLVRGTSGRSNEQYF.

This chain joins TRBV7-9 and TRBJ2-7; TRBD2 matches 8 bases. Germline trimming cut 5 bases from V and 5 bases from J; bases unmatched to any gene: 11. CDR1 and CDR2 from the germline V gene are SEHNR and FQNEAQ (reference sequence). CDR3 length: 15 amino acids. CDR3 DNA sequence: TGTGCCAGCAGCCCCCGTAGTAGCGGGGTACACGAGCAGTACTTC. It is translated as CASSPRSSGVHEQYF.

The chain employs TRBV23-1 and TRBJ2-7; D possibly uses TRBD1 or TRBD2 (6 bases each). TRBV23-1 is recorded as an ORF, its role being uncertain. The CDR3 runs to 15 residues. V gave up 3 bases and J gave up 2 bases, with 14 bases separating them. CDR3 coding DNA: TGCGCCAGCAGTCAGGAGGGGACACGCGCCTACGAGCAGTACTTC. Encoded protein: CASSQEGTRAYEQYF.

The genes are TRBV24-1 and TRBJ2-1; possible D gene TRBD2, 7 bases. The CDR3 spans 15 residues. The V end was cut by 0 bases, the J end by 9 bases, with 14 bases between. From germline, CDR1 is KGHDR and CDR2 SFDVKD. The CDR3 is CATSDLGTPGGEQFF. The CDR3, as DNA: TGTGCCACCAGTGATTTGGGGACACCGGGGGGTGAGCAGTTCTTC.

In DNA form, the CDR3 reads TGTGCCAGCAGCCAACGGGAGACCTTTAGTGAGCAGTTCTTC. Translation: CASSQRETFSEQFF. The gene calls are TRBV6-2 or TRBV6-3 and TRBJ2-1, with D maybe TRBD2 (6 bases). The CDR3 has 14 residues. V was shortened by 6 bases and J by 9 bases, with 18 bases between the two germline ends. The germline gives CDR1 MNHEY, CDR2 SVGEGT.

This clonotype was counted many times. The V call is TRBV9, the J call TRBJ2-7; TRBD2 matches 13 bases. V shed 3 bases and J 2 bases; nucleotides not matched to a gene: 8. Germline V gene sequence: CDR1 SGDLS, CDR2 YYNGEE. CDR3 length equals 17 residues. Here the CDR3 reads CASSAGTSGITTYEQYF. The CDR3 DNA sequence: TGTGCCAGCAGCGCGGGGACTAGCGGGATTACCACCTACGAGCAGTACTTC.

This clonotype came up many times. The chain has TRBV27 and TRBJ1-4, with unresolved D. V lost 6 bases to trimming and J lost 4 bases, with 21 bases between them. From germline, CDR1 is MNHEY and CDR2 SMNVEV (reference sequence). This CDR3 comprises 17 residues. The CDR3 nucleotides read TGTGCCAGCAGCCCACCACCTATATCCGGGAGTAATGAAAAACTGTTTTTT. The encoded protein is CASSPPPISGSNEKLFF. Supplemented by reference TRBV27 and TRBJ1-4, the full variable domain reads EAQVTQNPRYLITVTGKKLTVTCSQNMNHEYMSWYRQDPGLGLRQIYYSMNVEVTDKGDVPEGYKVSRKEKRNFPLILESPSPNQTSLYFCASSPPPISGSNEKLFFGSGTQLSVL.

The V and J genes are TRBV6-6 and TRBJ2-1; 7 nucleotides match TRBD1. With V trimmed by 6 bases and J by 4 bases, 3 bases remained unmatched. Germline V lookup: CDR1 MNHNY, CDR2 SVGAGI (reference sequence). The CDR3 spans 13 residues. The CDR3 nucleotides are TGTGCCAGCAGCCAACAGGGGTACAATGAGCAGTTCTTC. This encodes CASSQQGYNEQFF.

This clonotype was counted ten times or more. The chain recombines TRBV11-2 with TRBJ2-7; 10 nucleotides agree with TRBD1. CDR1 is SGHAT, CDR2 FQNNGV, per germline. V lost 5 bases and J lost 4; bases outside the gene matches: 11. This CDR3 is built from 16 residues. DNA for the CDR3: TGTGCCAGCAGCCCGATTATGAGGGGACAGGGGTACGAGCAGTACTTC. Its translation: CASSPIMRGQGYEQYF.

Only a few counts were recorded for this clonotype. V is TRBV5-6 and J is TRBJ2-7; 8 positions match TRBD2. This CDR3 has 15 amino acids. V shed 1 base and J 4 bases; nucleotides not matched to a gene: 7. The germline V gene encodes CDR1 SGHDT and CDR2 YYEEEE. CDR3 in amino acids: CASSLSLRGAYEQYF. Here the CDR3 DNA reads TGTGCCAGCAGCTTGTCTCTGCGGGGGGCATACGAGCAGTACTTC.

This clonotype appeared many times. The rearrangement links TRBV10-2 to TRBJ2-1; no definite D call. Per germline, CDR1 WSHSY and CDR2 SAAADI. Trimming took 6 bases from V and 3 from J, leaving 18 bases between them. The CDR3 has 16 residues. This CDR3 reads CASRGLRVVGYNEQFF. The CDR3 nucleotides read TGCGCCAGCAGGGGCCTGAGAGTGGTGGGCTACAATGAGCAGTTCTTC.

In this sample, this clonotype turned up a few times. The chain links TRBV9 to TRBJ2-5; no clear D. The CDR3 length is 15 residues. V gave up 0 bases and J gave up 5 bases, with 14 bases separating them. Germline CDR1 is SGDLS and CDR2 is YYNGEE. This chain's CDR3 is CASSVAPALGETQYF. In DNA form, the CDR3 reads TGTGCCAGCAGCGTAGCTCCGGCACTTGGGGAGACCCAGTACTTC.

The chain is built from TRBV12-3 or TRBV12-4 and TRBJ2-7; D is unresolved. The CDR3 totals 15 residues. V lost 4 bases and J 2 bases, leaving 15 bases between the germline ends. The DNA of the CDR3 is TGTGCCAGCAGTTGGGCCCCCGGTGGGCCCTACGAGCAGTACTTC. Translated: CASSWAPGGPYEQYF.

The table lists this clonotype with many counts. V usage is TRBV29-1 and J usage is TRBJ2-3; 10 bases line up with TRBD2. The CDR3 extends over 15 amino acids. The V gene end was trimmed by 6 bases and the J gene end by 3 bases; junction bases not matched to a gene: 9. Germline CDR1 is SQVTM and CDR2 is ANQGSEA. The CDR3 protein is CSVPTSGKGTDTQYF. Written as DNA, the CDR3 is TGCAGCGTGCCTACTAGCGGGAAGGGGACAGATACGCAGTATTTT.

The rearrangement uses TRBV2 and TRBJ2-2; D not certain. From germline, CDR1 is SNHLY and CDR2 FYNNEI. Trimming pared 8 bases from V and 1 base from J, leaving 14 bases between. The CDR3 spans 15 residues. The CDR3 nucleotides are TGTGCCAGCTCTGGTTTCACTCAGAACACCGGGGAGCTGTTTTTT. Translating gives CASSGFTQNTGELFF.

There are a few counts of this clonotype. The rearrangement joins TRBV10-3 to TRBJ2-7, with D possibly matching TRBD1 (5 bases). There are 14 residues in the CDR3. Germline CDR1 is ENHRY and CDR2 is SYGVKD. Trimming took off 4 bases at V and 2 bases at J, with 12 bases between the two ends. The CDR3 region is CAISVKGLTYEQYF. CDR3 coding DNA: TGTGCCATCAGTGTGAAGGGGCTGACCTACGAGCAGTACTTC.

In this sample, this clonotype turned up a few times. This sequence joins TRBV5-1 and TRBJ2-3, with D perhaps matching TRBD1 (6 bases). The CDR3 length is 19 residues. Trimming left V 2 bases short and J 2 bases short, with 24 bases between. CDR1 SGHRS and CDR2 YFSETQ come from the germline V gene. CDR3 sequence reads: CASSLPQGSGVAYTDTQYF. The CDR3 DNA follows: TGCGCCAGCAGCTTACCCCAGGGGTCTGGAGTCGCTTACACAGATACGCAGTATTTT.

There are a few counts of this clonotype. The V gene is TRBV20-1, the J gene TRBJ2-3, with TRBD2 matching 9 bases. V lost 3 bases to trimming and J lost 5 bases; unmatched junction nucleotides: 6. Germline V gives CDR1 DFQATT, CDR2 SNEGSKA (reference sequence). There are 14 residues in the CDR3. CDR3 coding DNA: TGCAGTGCTAGCCTAGCGGGAACGATAGATACGCAGTATTTT. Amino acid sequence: CSASLAGTIDTQYF.

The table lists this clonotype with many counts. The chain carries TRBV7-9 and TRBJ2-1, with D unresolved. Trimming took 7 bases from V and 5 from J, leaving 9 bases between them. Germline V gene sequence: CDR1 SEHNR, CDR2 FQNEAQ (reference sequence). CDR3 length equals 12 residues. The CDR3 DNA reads TGTGCCAGCACCCTTGGGAACAATGAGCAGTTCTTC. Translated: CASTLGNNEQFF. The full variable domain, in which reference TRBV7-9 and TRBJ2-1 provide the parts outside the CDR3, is DTGVSQNPRHKITKRGQNVTFRCDPISEHNRLYWYRQTLGQGPEFLTYFQNEAQLEKSRLLSDRFSAERPKGSFSTLEIQRTEQGDSAMYLCASTLGNNEQFFGPGTRLTVL.

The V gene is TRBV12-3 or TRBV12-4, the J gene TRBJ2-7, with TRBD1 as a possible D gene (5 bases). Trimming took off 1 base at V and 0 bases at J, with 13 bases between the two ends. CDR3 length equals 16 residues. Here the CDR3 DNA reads TGTGCCAGCAGTTTAGGTCCGACAGCCAGCTCCTACGAGCAGTACTTC. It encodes CASSLGPTASSYEQYF.